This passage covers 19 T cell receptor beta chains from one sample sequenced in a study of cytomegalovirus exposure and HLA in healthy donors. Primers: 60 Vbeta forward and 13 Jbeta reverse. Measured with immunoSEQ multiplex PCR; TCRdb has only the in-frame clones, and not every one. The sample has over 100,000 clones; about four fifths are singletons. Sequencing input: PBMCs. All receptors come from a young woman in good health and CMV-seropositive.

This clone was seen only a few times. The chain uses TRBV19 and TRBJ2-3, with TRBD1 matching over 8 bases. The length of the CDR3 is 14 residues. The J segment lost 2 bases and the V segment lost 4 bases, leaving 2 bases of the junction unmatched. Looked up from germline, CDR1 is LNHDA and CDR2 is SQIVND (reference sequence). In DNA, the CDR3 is TGTGCCAGTAGTAAGGGACAGGACACAGATACGCAGTATTTT. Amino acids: CASSKGQDTDTQYF. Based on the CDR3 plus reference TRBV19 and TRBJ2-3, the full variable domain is DGGITQSPKYLFRKEGQNVTLSCEQNLNHDAMYWYRQDPGQGLRLIYYSQIVNDFQKGDIAEGYSVSREKKESFPLTVTSAQKNPTAFYLCASSKGQDTDTQYFGPGTRLTVL.

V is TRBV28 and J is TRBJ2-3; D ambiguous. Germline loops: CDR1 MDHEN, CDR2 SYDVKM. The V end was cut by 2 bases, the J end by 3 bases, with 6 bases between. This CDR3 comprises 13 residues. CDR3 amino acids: CASSLPQTDTQYF. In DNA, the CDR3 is TGTGCCAGCAGTTTACCTCAGACAGATACGCAGTATTTT.

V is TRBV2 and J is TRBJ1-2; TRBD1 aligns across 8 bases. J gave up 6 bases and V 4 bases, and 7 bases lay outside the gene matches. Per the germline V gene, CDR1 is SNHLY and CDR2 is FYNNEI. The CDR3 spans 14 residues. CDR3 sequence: CASSGGQGTHGYTF. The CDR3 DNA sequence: TGTGCCAGCAGTGGTGGACAGGGAACCCATGGCTACACCTTC.

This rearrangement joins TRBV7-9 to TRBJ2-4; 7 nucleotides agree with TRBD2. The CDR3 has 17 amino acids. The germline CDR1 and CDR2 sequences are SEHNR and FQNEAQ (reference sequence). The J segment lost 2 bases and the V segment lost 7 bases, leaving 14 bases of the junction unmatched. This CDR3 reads CASNPSGLTKSKNIQYF. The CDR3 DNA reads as TGTGCCAGCAACCCCTCGGGACTAACTAAATCCAAAAACATTCAGTACTTC.

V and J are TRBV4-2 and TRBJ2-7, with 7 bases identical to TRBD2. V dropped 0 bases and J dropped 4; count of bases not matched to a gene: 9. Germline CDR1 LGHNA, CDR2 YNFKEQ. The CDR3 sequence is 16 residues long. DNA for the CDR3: TGTGCCAGCAGCCAAGATCCTCGAGCGGGAAGGTACGAGCAGTACTTC. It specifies CASSQDPRAGRYEQYF.

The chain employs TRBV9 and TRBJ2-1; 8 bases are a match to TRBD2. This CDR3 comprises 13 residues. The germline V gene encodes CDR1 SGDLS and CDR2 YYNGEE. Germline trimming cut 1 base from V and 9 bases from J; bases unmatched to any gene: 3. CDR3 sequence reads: CASSVSGRSEQFF. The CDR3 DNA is TGTGCCAGCAGCGTAAGCGGGAGAAGTGAGCAGTTCTTC.

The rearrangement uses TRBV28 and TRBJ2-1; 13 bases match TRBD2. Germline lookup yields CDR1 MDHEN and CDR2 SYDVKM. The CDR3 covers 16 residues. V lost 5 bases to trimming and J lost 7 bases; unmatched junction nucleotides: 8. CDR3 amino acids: CASSPRTSGSYNEQFF. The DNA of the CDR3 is TGTGCCAGCAGTCCTAGGACTAGCGGGAGTTATAATGAGCAGTTCTTC.

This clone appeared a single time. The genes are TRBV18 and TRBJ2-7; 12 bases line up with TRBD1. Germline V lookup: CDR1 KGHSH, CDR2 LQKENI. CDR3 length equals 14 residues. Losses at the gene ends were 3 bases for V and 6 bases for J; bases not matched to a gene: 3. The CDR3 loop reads CASSPGTGGLEQYF. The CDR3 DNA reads TGTGCCAGCTCACCCGGGACAGGGGGCCTCGAGCAGTACTTC. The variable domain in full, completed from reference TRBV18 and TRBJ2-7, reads NAGVMQNPRHLVRRRGQEARLRCSPMKGHSHVYWYRQLPEEGLKFMVYLQKENIIDESGMPKERFSAEFPKEGPSILRIQQVVRGDSAAYFCASSPGTGGLEQYFGPGTRLTVT.

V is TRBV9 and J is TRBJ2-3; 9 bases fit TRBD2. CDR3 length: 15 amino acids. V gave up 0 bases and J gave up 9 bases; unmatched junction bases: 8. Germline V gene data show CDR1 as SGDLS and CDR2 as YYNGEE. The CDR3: CASSVDGGRALTQYF. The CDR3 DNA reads TGTGCCAGCAGCGTAGACGGCGGGAGGGCCTTAACGCAGTATTTT.

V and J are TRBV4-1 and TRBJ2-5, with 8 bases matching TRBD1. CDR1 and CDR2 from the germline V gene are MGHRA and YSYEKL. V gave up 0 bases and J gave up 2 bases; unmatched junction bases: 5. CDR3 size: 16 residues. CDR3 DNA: TGCGCCAGCAGCCAAGATGGGGGACAGGCGCAAGAGACCCAGTACTTC. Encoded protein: CASSQDGGQAQETQYF.

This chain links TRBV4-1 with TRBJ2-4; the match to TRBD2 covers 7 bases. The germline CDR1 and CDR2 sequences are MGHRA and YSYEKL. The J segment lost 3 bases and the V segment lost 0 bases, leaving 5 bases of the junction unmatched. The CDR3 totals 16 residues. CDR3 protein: CASSQERERGKNIQYF. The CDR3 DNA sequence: TGCGCCAGCAGCCAAGAAAGGGAGCGGGGCAAAAACATTCAGTACTTC.

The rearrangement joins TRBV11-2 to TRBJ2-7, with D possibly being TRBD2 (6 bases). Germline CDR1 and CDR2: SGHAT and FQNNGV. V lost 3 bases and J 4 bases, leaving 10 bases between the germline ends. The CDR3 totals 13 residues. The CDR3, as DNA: TGTGCCAGCAGCTTGGCCCTAGCGTACGAGCAGTACTTC. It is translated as CASSLALAYEQYF.

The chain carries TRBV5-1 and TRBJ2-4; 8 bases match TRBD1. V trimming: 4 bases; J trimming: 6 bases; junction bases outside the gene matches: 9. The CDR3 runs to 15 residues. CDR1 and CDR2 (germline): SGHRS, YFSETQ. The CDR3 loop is CASSTRTGGGNIQYF. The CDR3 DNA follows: TGCGCCAGCAGCACCCGAACAGGGGGAGGAAACATTCAGTACTTC.

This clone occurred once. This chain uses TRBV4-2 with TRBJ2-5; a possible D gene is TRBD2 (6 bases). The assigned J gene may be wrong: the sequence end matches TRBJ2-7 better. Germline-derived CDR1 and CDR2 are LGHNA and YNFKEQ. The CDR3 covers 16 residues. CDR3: CASSQDRNSGIYEQYF. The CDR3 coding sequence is TGTGCCAGCAGCCAAGATCGGAATAGCGGTATCTACGAGCAGTACTTC.

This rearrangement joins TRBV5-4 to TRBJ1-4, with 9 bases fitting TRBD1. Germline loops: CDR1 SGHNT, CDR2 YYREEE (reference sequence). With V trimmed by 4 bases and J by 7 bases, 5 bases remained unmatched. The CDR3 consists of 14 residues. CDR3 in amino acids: CASSADRGGEKLFF. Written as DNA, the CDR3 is TGTGCCAGCAGCGCAGACAGGGGGGGTGAAAAACTGTTTTTT.

CDR3 nucleotides: TGTGCCAGCAGCCCCCTCGAGGCTAGCGGGTTCTACAATGAGCAGTTCTTC. It codes for CASSPLEASGFYNEQFF. V usage is TRBV27 and J usage is TRBJ2-1, with 8 bases that match TRBD2. This CDR3 has 17 amino acids. Unmatched junction bases numbered 13, after V lost 6 bases and J lost 3 bases. In germline, CDR1 is MNHEY, CDR2 SMNVEV (reference sequence).

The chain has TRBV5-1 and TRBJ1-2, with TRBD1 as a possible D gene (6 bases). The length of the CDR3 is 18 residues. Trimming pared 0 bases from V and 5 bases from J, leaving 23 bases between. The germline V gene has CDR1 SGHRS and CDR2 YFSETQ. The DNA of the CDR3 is TGCGCCAGCAGCTTGGCAATTACAAAGACGGACAGAGTTTATGGCTACACCTTC. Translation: CASSLAITKTDRVYGYTF.

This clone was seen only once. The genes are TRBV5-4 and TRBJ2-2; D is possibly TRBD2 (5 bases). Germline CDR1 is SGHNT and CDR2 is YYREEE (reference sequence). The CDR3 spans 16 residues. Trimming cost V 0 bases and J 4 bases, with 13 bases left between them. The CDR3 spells CASSLASGMGTGELFF. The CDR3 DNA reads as TGTGCCAGCAGCTTGGCTTCGGGGATGGGCACCGGGGAGCTGTTTTTT.

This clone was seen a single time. The CDR3 loop is CASSSGTGRLYEQYF. The DNA for the CDR3 is TGCGCCAGCAGCTCCGGGACAGGGAGGCTCTACGAGCAGTACTTC. The V call is TRBV5-1, the J call TRBJ2-7; 9 positions match TRBD1. CDR1 and CDR2 from the germline V gene are SGHRS and YFSETQ. The trim removed 3 bases at V and 3 bases at J, leaving 7 bases unmatched. CDR3 size: 15 residues.